These 17 T cell receptor beta chains were sequenced from one sample in a study of radiotherapy plus CTLA-4 blockade in lung cancer. Profiling relied on immunoSEQ multiplex PCR, and the TCRdb table lists in-frame clones only, not all of them. The repertoire holds under 50,000 clones, with 70% to 90% as singletons. This specimen was peripheral blood, taken from a patient treated with radiotherapy plus ipilimumab. These receptor sequences come from a human donor with non-small cell lung cancer whose response to radiotherapy plus ipilimumab could not be evaluated.

The chain links TRBV18 to TRBJ2-3; D ambiguous. Per the germline V gene, CDR1 is KGHSH and CDR2 is LQKENI. The CDR3 extends over 12 amino acids. Trimming pared 4 bases from V and 6 bases from J, leaving 8 bases between. As DNA, the CDR3 is TGTGCCAGCTCACAGACTCGGGATACGCAGTATTTT. Its translation is CASSQTRDTQYF.

CDR3 sequence reads: CASSYRPGQGPPEAFF. CDR3 DNA sequence: TGTGCCAGCAGCTACCGACCGGGACAGGGTCCCCCTGAAGCTTTCTTT. This chain joins TRBV5-4 and TRBJ1-1, with 9 positions matching TRBD1. J was trimmed by 6 bases and V by 3 bases; bases with no gene match: 12. The CDR3 runs 16 residues. Per the germline V gene, CDR1 is SGHNT and CDR2 is YYREEE (reference sequence). The full variable domain, in which reference TRBV5-4 and TRBJ1-1 provide the parts outside the CDR3, is ETGVTQSPTHLIKTRGQQVTLRCSSQSGHNTVSWYQQALGQGPQFIFQYYREEENGRGNFPPRFSGLQFPNYSSELNVNALELDDSALYLCASSYRPGQGPPEAFFGQGTRLTVV.

The chain combines TRBV5-4 with TRBJ2-5, with 7 bases aligning to TRBD2. Germline CDR1 SGHNT, CDR2 YYREEE (reference sequence). The CDR3 totals 14 residues. J lost 3 bases, V lost 2 bases, and 4 bases had no gene match. DNA for the CDR3: TGTGCCAGCAGCTTATCCGGGGGGAAAGAGACCCAGTACTTC. Translating it yields CASSLSGGKETQYF.

The chain recombines TRBV5-1 with TRBJ2-2; D is uncertain. Trimming took off 3 bases at V and 0 bases at J, with 9 bases between the two ends. CDR3 size: 15 residues. Germline loops: CDR1 SGHRS, CDR2 YFSETQ. The DNA of the CDR3 is TGCGCCAGCAGCTCCCTACCGACGAACACCGGGGAGCTGTTTTTT. As protein: CASSSLPTNTGELFF.

This clone was picked up one time. The CDR3 region has the DNA TGTGCCAGCAGCCCGGGACAGGGGTTCGATGAGCAGTTCTTC. The encoded protein is CASSPGQGFDEQFF. The chain employs TRBV5-4 and TRBJ2-1; 10 positions match TRBD1. CDR3 length: 14 amino acids. In germline, CDR1 is SGHNT, CDR2 YYREEE (reference sequence). V gave up 4 bases and J gave up 8 bases; unmatched junction bases: 6.

The V gene is TRBV18, the J gene TRBJ1-2, with D perhaps matching TRBD1 (6 bases). Germline V gene lookup returns CDR1 KGHSH and CDR2 LQKENI. The CDR3 is 15 residues long. The V and J ends lost 2 bases and 2 bases respectively, with 12 bases between them. CDR3 loop: CASSPTDRRNYGYTF. The CDR3, as DNA: TGTGCCAGCTCACCAACCGACAGGCGCAACTATGGCTACACCTTC.

The chain recombines TRBV2 with TRBJ1-5; no clear D gene. V shed 1 base and J shed 7 bases, with 5 bases lying between them. The CDR3 consists of 12 residues. The germline CDR1 and CDR2 sequences are SNHLY and FYNNEI. The chain's CDR3 is CASSEVKQPQHF. Written as DNA, the CDR3 is TGTGCCAGCAGTGAAGTCAAACAGCCCCAGCATTTT.

The CDR3 reads CASSRGSTGELFF. CDR3 bases: TGTGCCAGCAGCCGCGGGTCCACCGGGGAGCTGTTTTTT. The chain links TRBV7-3 to TRBJ2-2; D perhaps matches TRBD2 (5 bases). The CDR3 consists of 13 residues. V lost 5 bases to trimming and J lost 4 bases, with 8 bases between them. In germline, CDR1 is SGHTA, CDR2 FQGTGA.

This chain uses TRBV18 with TRBJ2-7, with 7 bases identical to TRBD2. Germline-derived CDR1 and CDR2 are KGHSH and LQKENI. The CDR3 contains 13 residues. V shed 5 bases, J shed 6 bases, and the junction held 7 bases outside the gene matches. The CDR3 here is CASSAGESLEQYF. In DNA form, the CDR3 reads TGTGCCAGCTCAGCGGGAGAATCTCTCGAGCAGTACTTC.

This chain connects TRBV7-3 to TRBJ2-1; D unclear. Trimming took 2 bases from V and 7 from J, leaving 12 bases between them. Per the germline V gene, CDR1 is SGHTA and CDR2 is FQGTGA. The CDR3 consists of 14 residues. CDR3 nucleotide sequence: TGTGCCAGCAGCTTAGGGTCAGCGCGGAATGAGCAGTTCTTC. Protein: CASSLGSARNEQFF. The full variable domain, in which reference TRBV7-3 and TRBJ2-1 provide the parts outside the CDR3, is GAGVSQTPSNKVTEKGKYVELRCDPISGHTALYWYRQSLGQGPEFLIYFQGTGAADDSGLPNDRFFAVRPEGSVSTLKIQRTERGDSAVYLCASSLGSARNEQFFGPGTRLTVL.

V gene TRBV6-1 combines with J gene TRBJ1-5; TRBD1 matches 7 bases. CDR3 length: 13 amino acids. Germline V gene sequence: CDR1 MNHNS, CDR2 SASEGT. V lost 10 bases and J lost 3; bases outside the gene matches: 6. In DNA form, the CDR3 reads TGTGCCACCTCGACAGGGCCCAATCAGCCCCAGCATTTT. This sequence encodes CATSTGPNQPQHF.

CDR3 DNA: TGTGCCAGCAGCTCACAACCACGGGACAGGGATAATCAGCCCCAGCATTTT. It encodes CASSSQPRDRDNQPQHF. V usage is TRBV7-9 and J usage is TRBJ1-5; TRBD1 aligns across 9 bases. V lost 4 bases, J lost 4 bases, and 11 bases stayed unmatched. Germline-derived CDR1 and CDR2 are SEHNR and FQNEAQ (reference sequence). The CDR3 extends over 17 amino acids.

The V gene is TRBV19, the J gene TRBJ1-2, with D unresolved. The CDR3 consists of 13 residues. CDR1 is LNHDA and CDR2 is SQIVND in the germline V gene (reference sequence). Trimming removed 9 bases at V and 4 bases at J, with 15 bases between. CDR3 sequence reads: CASQPGEVYGYTF. In DNA, the CDR3 is TGTGCCAGCCAACCGGGAGAGGTCTATGGCTACACCTTC.

V and J are TRBV6-1 and TRBJ2-2; 7 bases are a match to TRBD1. The germline V gene has CDR1 MNHNS and CDR2 SASEGT. With V trimmed by 8 bases and J by 5 bases, 8 bases remained unmatched. The CDR3 totals 14 residues. CDR3 sequence: CASSEGAETGELFF. Here the CDR3 DNA reads TGTGCCAGCTCTGAGGGGGCAGAGACCGGGGAGCTGTTTTTT.

The genes are TRBV2 and TRBJ1-1; 10 positions match TRBD1. CDR3 length: 14 residues. Unmatched junction bases numbered 3, after V lost 6 bases and J lost 2 bases. Germline values: CDR1 SNHLY, CDR2 FYNNEI. DNA of the CDR3: TGTGCCAGCAGAGGACAGGGGGTAAACACTGAAGCTTTCTTT. Protein: CASRGQGVNTEAFF.

The chain is built from TRBV7-2 and TRBJ2-1, with 11 bases identical to TRBD2. J gave up 7 bases and V 7 bases, and 6 bases lay outside the gene matches. Germline V gives CDR1 SGHTA, CDR2 FQGNSA. The CDR3 runs 14 residues. The CDR3 here is CASTILAGVNEQFF. As DNA, the CDR3 is TGTGCCAGCACCATACTAGCGGGGGTGAATGAGCAGTTCTTC.

The chain carries TRBV7-2 and TRBJ2-5; the match to TRBD2 covers 12 bases. This CDR3 contains 16 residues. The ends lost 3 bases at V and 7 bases at J; junction bases unmatched: 9. Germline V gene data show CDR1 as SGHTA and CDR2 as FQGNSA. In nucleotides, the CDR3 is TGTGCCAGCAGCTTTCGGACTAGCGGGGCCCCGGCGACCCAGTACTTC. It yields the protein CASSFRTSGAPATQYF.